Below, 24 T cell receptor beta chains from the same sample are listed, as sequenced in a study of T cell repertoires in cytomegalovirus infection. TCRdb independently ran MiXCR on the reads; one entry per CDR3 protein. The repertoire holds around 450,000 distinct CDR3 sequences, with roughly 31% as singletons. The sample comprised PBMCs. These receptors all stem from a human donor in good health (CMV status not recorded). Some clones in this sample may be carry-over from other donors' samples.

This clonotype showed up just a few times. This chain links TRBV7-9 with TRBJ2-7; D not resolved. The germline CDR1 and CDR2 sequences are SEHNR and FQNEAQ (reference sequence). The CDR3 loop spans 12 amino acids. V was shortened by 8 bases and J by 0 bases, with 8 bases between the two germline ends. The CDR3 loop reads CASGWGSYEQYF. Here the CDR3 DNA reads TGTGCCAGCGGGTGGGGCTCCTACGAGCAGTACTTC.

This clonotype was observed a few times. The chain recombines TRBV7-3 with TRBJ2-1, with 7 positions matching TRBD1. The germline CDR1 and CDR2 sequences are SGHTA and FQGTGA. The CDR3 is 13 amino acids. The V segment lost 2 bases and the J segment 7 bases; nucleotides outside the gene matches: 2. CDR3 protein: CASSLDRENEQFF. The CDR3 nucleotides read TGTGCCAGCAGCTTAGACAGGGAGAATGAGCAGTTCTTC.

The V call is TRBV10-1, the J call TRBJ2-3; perhaps D is TRBD1 or TRBD2 (6 bases each). The V end lost 7 bases, the J end lost 3 bases, and 14 bases lay between the germline ends. CDR1 is WNHNN and CDR2 is SYGVQD in the germline V gene (reference sequence). This CDR3 is 14 amino acids long. The DNA for the CDR3 is TGCGCCAGCATTGTAGGAGGGGGGACAGATACGCAGTATTTT. Translation: CASIVGGGTDTQYF.

The J gene is TRBJ2-7, the V gene TRBV28; D is possibly TRBD2 (7 bases). Trimming pared 3 bases from V and 5 bases from J, leaving 11 bases between. CDR3 size: 13 residues. CDR1 is MDHEN, CDR2 SYDVKM, per germline. The CDR3 sequence: CASSFTGGNEQYF. In DNA, the CDR3 is TGTGCCAGCAGTTTCACGGGGGGCAACGAGCAGTACTTC. Looking up the rest from reference TRBV28 and TRBJ2-7 gives the full variable domain: DVKVTQSSRYLVKRTGEKVFLECVQDMDHENMFWYRQDPGLGLRLIYFSYDVKMKEKGDIPEGYSVSREKKERFSLILESASTNQTSMYLCASSFTGGNEQYFGPGTRLTVT.

The CDR3 protein is CASFAGEQFF. The CDR3 nucleotides are TGTGCCAGCTTTGCGGGTGAGCAGTTCTTC. J is TRBJ2-1 and V is TRBV19, with a tentative D call TRBD2 (5 bases). The CDR3 length is 10 residues. Trimming took 9 bases from V and 9 from J, leaving 9 bases between them. Germline V lookup: CDR1 LNHDA, CDR2 SQIVND (reference sequence).

This clonotype occurred a few times. The chain recombines TRBV5-6 with TRBJ2-5; 7 nucleotides line up with TRBD2. The CDR3 covers 16 residues. Per the germline V gene, CDR1 is SGHDT and CDR2 is YYEEEE. The trim removed 1 base at V and 5 bases at J, leaving 11 bases unmatched. CDR3 sequence reads: CASSLTGGLDKETQYF. CDR3 DNA sequence: TGTGCCAGCAGCTTGACGGGAGGACTAGATAAGGAGACCCAGTACTTC.

In the case of this clonotype: This may be a read error: a much more frequent sequence differs by one nucleotide. The chain has TRBV12-3 or TRBV12-4 and TRBJ1-5; tentatively, D is TRBD1 (6 bases). The ends were cut back, 1 base at V and 4 bases at J, with 11 bases in the middle. This CDR3 contains 15 residues. The CDR3 DNA reads TGTGCCAGCAGTTTAGAGGCCAGGGGAAATCAGCCCCAGCATTTT. It specifies CASSLEARGNQPQHF.

This sequence joins TRBV4-3 and TRBJ1-1; the D gene is possibly TRBD1 (5 bases). The germline CDR1 and CDR2 sequences are LGHNA and YSLEER. This CDR3 has 14 amino acids. V was shortened by 1 base and J by 5 bases, with 11 bases between the two germline ends. The CDR3 loop reads CASSQVIRVTEAFF. DNA for the CDR3: TGCGCCAGCAGCCAAGTTATCAGGGTAACTGAAGCTTTCTTT.

V and J are TRBV20-1 and TRBJ2-3; possibly TRBD1 or TRBD2 for D (5 bases each). Between the trimmed V and J ends, which lost 1 base and 2 bases, there was a span of 13 bases. The length of the CDR3 is 15 residues. Germline loops: CDR1 DFQATT, CDR2 SNEGSKA (reference sequence). In nucleotides, the CDR3 is TGCAGTGCTAGAGGGACACACGACTACACAGATACGCAGTATTTT. It codes for CSARGTHDYTDTQYF.

This clonotype was seen at least ten times. The chain joins TRBV7-9 to TRBJ1-3, with D possibly matching TRBD1 (5 bases). Germline CDR1 SEHNR, CDR2 FQNEAQ (reference sequence). Trimming removed 3 bases from V and 9 bases from J, with 18 bases in between. The CDR3 spans 15 residues. The CDR3 DNA is TGTGCCAGCAGCTTCCGGGACGGCACCTCCGGCACCATATATTTT. Protein product: CASSFRDGTSGTIYF.

This clonotype has at least ten counts. This chain connects TRBV28 to TRBJ1-1; perhaps TRBD1 as D (6 bases). The CDR3 spans 14 residues. V was pared by 6 bases and J by 3 bases, with 14 bases between. The germline V gene encodes CDR1 MDHEN and CDR2 SYDVKM. This CDR3 reads CASRVGTLHTEAFF. In nucleotides, the CDR3 is TGTGCCAGCAGGGTAGGGACACTCCACACTGAAGCTTTCTTT.

As concerns this clonotype: The junction and the germline gene differ at one end; a read error may be behind it. The rearrangement links TRBV20-1 to TRBJ1-1, with D unresolved. This CDR3 region has 12 residues. Germline V gene lookup returns CDR1 DFQATT and CDR2 SNEGSKA (reference sequence). The CDR3 sequence: CSSREGGTEAFF. The CDR3 DNA sequence: TGCAGTTCTAGGGAAGGAGGAACAGAAGCTTTCTTT.

J is TRBJ2-5 and V is TRBV7-3; 12 nucleotides agree with TRBD2. CDR1 SGHTA and CDR2 FQGTGA come from the germline V gene. CDR3 length: 16 residues. J was trimmed by 5 bases and V by 3 bases; bases with no gene match: 7. The CDR3, as DNA: TGTGCCAGCAGCTTCGGACTAGCGGGGCCGATGGAGACCCAGTACTTC. Encoded protein: CASSFGLAGPMETQYF.

As to this clonotype: Compared with germline, one end of the junction differs, possibly owing to a read error. V usage is TRBV20-1 and J usage is TRBJ1-5; 8 bases map to TRBD1. Germline loops: CDR1 DFQATT, CDR2 SNEGSKA (reference sequence). This CDR3 has 15 amino acids. The CDR3 sequence is CSARAPGQVNQPPHF. Written as DNA, the CDR3 is TGCAGTGCTAGAGCCCCGGGACAGGTCAATCAGCCCCCGCATTTT.

The table lists this clonotype with a few counts. The chain links TRBV7-9 to TRBJ2-3; no firm D call. Germline V gene sequence: CDR1 SEHNR, CDR2 FQNEAQ (reference sequence). The CDR3 loop spans 13 amino acids. The V and J ends lost 2 bases and 6 bases respectively, with 9 bases between them. The CDR3 region is CASSLFTVDTQYF. CDR3 coding DNA: TGTGCCAGCAGCTTATTTACGGTGGATACGCAGTATTTT.

This chain links TRBV5-6 with TRBJ1-5; a possible D gene is TRBD1 (6 bases). CDR1 SGHDT and CDR2 YYEEEE come from the germline V gene. Trimming took off 1 base at V and 1 base at J, with 12 bases between the two ends. There are 16 residues in the CDR3. The CDR3 DNA is TGTGCCAGCAGCTTGTACGCCAGGGGAAGCAATCAGCCCCAGCATTTT. Its translation is CASSLYARGSNQPQHF. Based on the CDR3 plus reference TRBV5-6 and TRBJ1-5, the full variable domain is DAGVTQSPTHLIKTRGQQVTLRCSPKSGHDTVSWYQQALGQGPQFIFQYYEEEERQRGNFPDRFSGHQFPNYSSELNVNALLLGDSALYLCASSLYARGSNQPQHFGDGTRLSIL.

In this sample, this clonotype turned up many times. V and J are TRBV7-9 and TRBJ2-5, with D tentatively TRBD1 (6 bases). Germline V gives CDR1 SEHNR, CDR2 FQNEAQ (reference sequence). This CDR3 is built from 15 residues. Trimming took 2 bases from V and 3 from J, leaving 13 bases between them. CDR3 in DNA: TGTGCCAGCAGCTTATCTACAGGGCGAGAAGAGACCCAGTACTTC. It is translated as CASSLSTGREETQYF.

As concerns this clonotype: The conserved phenylalanine or tryptophan normally closing the CDR3 is absent here, so this likely arose from a read error. The chain couples TRBV11-3 to TRBJ2-2; D unresolved. Deletions cut 1 base from V and 2 bases from J, with 11 bases between. In germline, CDR1 is SGHNT, CDR2 YENEEA. This CDR3 is built from 16 residues. CDR3 sequence: CASSLVSGPNTGELFL. For the CDR3, the DNA is TGTGCCAGCAGCTTAGTTTCCGGCCCCAACACCGGGGAGCTGTTTTTG.

This chain uses TRBV2 with TRBJ1-5, with 7 positions matching TRBD1. The CDR3 loop spans 15 amino acids. The V gene's germline CDR1 is SNHLY and CDR2 FYNNEI. J was trimmed by 3 bases and V by 5 bases; bases with no gene match: 7. CDR3 nucleotide sequence: TGTGCCAGCAGTTTCGGGACAGTCACCAATCAGCCCCAGCATTTT. This codes for CASSFGTVTNQPQHF.

The V gene is TRBV6-5, the J gene TRBJ2-7, with D possibly called TRBD1 or TRBD2 (6 bases each). The CDR3 totals 13 residues. Germline V lookup: CDR1 MNHEY, CDR2 SVGAGI. Trimming pared 8 bases from V and 3 bases from J, leaving 14 bases between. CDR3 sequence: CASRAGGGYEQYF. For the CDR3, the DNA is TGTGCCAGCCGCGCCGGGGGCGGCTACGAGCAGTACTTC.

The table lists this clonotype with many counts. The rearrangement joins TRBV7-2 to TRBJ2-4; 9 bases fit TRBD1. The CDR3 covers 14 residues. The ends lost 5 bases at V and 8 bases at J; junction bases unmatched: 7. CDR1 SGHTA and CDR2 FQGNSA come from the germline V gene. CDR3 residues: CASSLGQGMDIQYF. In nucleotides, the CDR3 is TGTGCCAGCAGCCTGGGACAGGGTATGGACATTCAGTACTTC.

In this sample, this clonotype turned up a few times. The rearrangement links TRBV7-9 to TRBJ2-7; D call uncertain. CDR1 is SEHNR and CDR2 is FQNEAQ in the germline V gene (reference sequence). This CDR3 is 13 amino acids long. V lost 5 bases and J 3 bases, leaving 11 bases between the germline ends. The CDR3 region is CASSRRRIYEQYF. CDR3 nucleotide sequence: TGTGCCAGCAGCCGCCGGCGAATCTACGAGCAGTACTTC.

The gene calls are TRBV6-5 and TRBJ2-3, with D maybe TRBD1 (6 bases). V was pared by 4 bases and J by 0 bases, with 14 bases between. CDR1 MNHEY and CDR2 SVGAGI come from the germline V gene. The CDR3 covers 16 residues. CDR3 nucleotides: TGTGCCAGCAGTTTTTTACAGGGTGGGAGCACAGATACGCAGTATTTT. As protein: CASSFLQGGSTDTQYF.

This clonotype has only a few counts. The chain has TRBV19 and TRBJ2-5, with a possible D match to TRBD1 (5 bases). V gave up 9 bases and J gave up 2 bases, with 16 bases separating them. The CDR3 extends over 14 amino acids. Germline loops: CDR1 LNHDA, CDR2 SQIVND (reference sequence). CDR3 in DNA: TGTGCCAGCCAAGATAGGGGCAGACAAGAGACCCAGTACTTC. As protein: CASQDRGRQETQYF.